The present T cell receptor beta chain was sequenced within a study of T cells after posttransplantation cyclophosphamide. This related bone marrow graft donor gave peripheral blood on the day of marrow donation. Here immunoSEQ multiplex PCR was the method, and the copy in TCRdb shows in-frame clones only, minus some. This sample has roughly 40,000 clones, each found more than once. The CDR3 spans 18 residues. CDR1 and CDR2 (germline): SGHRS, YFSETQ. Trimming took 4 bases from V and 3 from J; bases not matched to a gene: 15. This clone was detected many times. This TCR was sampled from a woman aged 45-59 years in good health and a related stem cell transplant donor. Sequencing was performed on PBMCs. The V and J genes are TRBV5-1 and TRBJ1-1; 10 nucleotides match TRBD1. The CDR3 nucleotides are TGCGCCAGCAGCGCTCAGGCGGGACAGGGGCCCATTTACACTGAAGCTTTCTTT. It is translated as CASSAQAGQGPIYTEAFF. The variable domain in full, completed from reference TRBV5-1 and TRBJ1-1, reads KAGVTQTPRYLIKTRGQQVTLSCSPISGHRSVSWYQQTPGQGLQFLFEYFSETQRNKGNFPGRFSGRQFSNSRSEMNVSTLELGDSALYLCASSAQAGQGPIYTEAFFGQGTRLTVV.